Listed below are T cell receptor beta chains from one sample, sequenced in a study of cytomegalovirus exposure and HLA in healthy donors. Profiled with immunoSEQ multiplex PCR; TCRdb holds only in-frame clones, not every one. The data hold approximately 240,000 clones, with more than 75% observed a single time. Sequencing used PBMCs. The origin of the receptors is a woman between 40 and 50 years old in good health and CMV-seropositive. CDR3s include the opening cysteine and the closing phenylalanine or tryptophan. D genes are given only for firm matches. Rows may omit the clone size; those that give it use once, few, many or a size class.

d_call j_call v_call clone_size cdr3_nt cdr3_aa
- TRBJ1-2 TRBV28 once TGTGCCAGCAGTTCGTCTCTCGGTTTCTATGGCTACACCTTC CASSSSLGFYGYTF
TRBD1 TRBJ1-4 TRBV10-3 few TGTGCCATCAGTGACGGCGGGACAGGGGACGAAAAACTGTTTTTT CAISDGGTGDEKLFF
- TRBJ1-6 TRBV9 - TGTGCCAGCAGCGTAGAAGGACAGCTTAATTCACCCCTCCACTTT CASSVEGQLNSPLHF
TRBD2 TRBJ2-7 TRBV7-2 - TGTGCCAGCAGCCTAAGACAAGCGGGAGGATCTTACGAGCAGTACTTC CASSLRQAGGSYEQYF
- TRBJ2-3 TRBV7-2 - TGTGCCAGCCTGCGGAGGACGCCGGGCGGGACAGATACGCAGTATTTT CASLRRTPGGTDTQYF
- TRBJ2-7 TRBV7-2 once TGTGCCAGCAGCTCGGGACTTTCTTACGAGCAGTACTTC CASSSGLSYEQYF
TRBD1 TRBJ2-2 TRBV12-5 once TGTGCTAGTCGGGGACAGGACAACACCGGGGAGCTGTTTTTT CASRGQDNTGELFF
TRBD1 TRBJ2-7 TRBV28 - TGTGCCAGCAGTCCCACAGGGGCCTACGAGCAGTACTTC CASSPTGAYEQYF
- TRBJ2-7 TRBV7-2 - TGTGCCAGCAGCTTAGCTGTTACCTACGAGCAGTACTTC CASSLAVTYEQYF
TRBD2 TRBJ2-4 TRBV5-6 - TGTGCCAGCAGCTTGGTCGCAGCGGGGGCCAAAAACATTCAGTACTTC CASSLVAAGAKNIQYF
TRBD1 TRBJ1-2 TRBV10-3 few TGTGCCATCAGCGTTACGACAGGGATTAACTATGGCTACACCTTC CAISVTTGINYGYTF
TRBD1 TRBJ2-1 TRBV7-9 few TGTGCCAGCGGGGACAGAGACCCTCAGTTCTTC CASGDRDPQFF
- TRBJ2-1 TRBV28 - TGTGCCAGCACCCCAGGTCCCGGTCCCGATGAGCAGTTCTTC CASTPGPGPDEQFF
- TRBJ1-2 TRBV4-3 - TGCGCCAGCAGCCAAGGGGAGCCAGGAGGCTATGGCTACACCTTC CASSQGEPGGYGYTF
TRBD2 TRBJ2-1 TRBV11-2 - TGTGCCAGCAGCTATACCGGGACTAGCGACTTCTTC CASSYTGTSDFF
TRBD1 TRBJ2-7 TRBV7-2 - TGTGCCAGCAGCCCACAGTCCGGTGGCAGGGGGCGCTACGAGCAGTACTTC CASSPQSGGRGRYEQYF
TRBD1 TRBJ2-3 TRBV6-6 - TGTGCCAGCAGGGGAAGGACAGGGATAGATACGCAGTATTTT CASRGRTGIDTQYF
- TRBJ2-2 TRBV2 - TGTGCCTCGATGTCAGCTAGTCGGGCCGGGGAGCTGTTTTTT CASMSASRAGELFF
TRBD1 TRBJ1-2 TRBV6-1 once TGTGCCAGCAGTGAAGCCGCTACGACAGGGCCGTATGGCTACACCTTC CASSEAATTGPYGYTF
TRBD1 TRBJ1-2 TRBV7-2 - TGTGCCAGCAGCCTACTCAGGGGGCAGTCGGTCTATGGCTACACCTTC CASSLLRGQSVYGYTF
- TRBJ2-2 TRBV9 - TGTGCCAGCAGCGTAGAGGATAGGAGTTCTGGGGAGCTGTTTTTT CASSVEDRSSGELFF
TRBD2 TRBJ2-7 TRBV27 - TGTGCCAGCAGTTTGGTTGCAACTAGCGGGATCTACGAGCAGTACTTC CASSLVATSGIYEQYF
TRBD2 TRBJ2-2 TRBV15 - TGTGCCACCAGCACGGGGACTAGCACCGGGGAGCTGTTTTTT CATSTGTSTGELFF
TRBD1 TRBJ1-2 TRBV7-2 - TGTGCCAGCAGCTCCTTCCGGACAGGGGGCGTGAGGGGCTATGGCTACACCTTC CASSSFRTGGVRGYGYTF
TRBD1 TRBJ1-2 TRBV7-9 - TGTGCCAGCAGCTTAGGGGGACAGGGTATCGGCTACACCTTC CASSLGGQGIGYTF
TRBD1 TRBJ1-1 TRBV10-3 - TGTGCCACCCTAAACAGGGGGGGCATGAACACTGAAGCTTTCTTT CATLNRGGMNTEAFF
- TRBJ2-3 TRBV10-3 - TGTGCCATCAGTTACGGGGGAGCATCAGATACGCAGTATTTT CAISYGGASDTQYF
TRBD1 TRBJ1-1 TRBV7-9 - TGTGCCAGCAGTCCGACAGGGGGTTTGAACACTGAAGCTTTCTTT CASSPTGGLNTEAFF
TRBD2 TRBJ2-3 TRBV7-6 - TGTGCCAGCAGCCTCGGGACTAGCGGGATCACAGATACGCAGTATTTT CASSLGTSGITDTQYF
TRBD1 TRBJ2-1 TRBV5-1 - TGCGCCAGCAGCGTGGGACAGGGGCTCTACAATGAGCAGTTCTTC CASSVGQGLYNEQFF
TRBD1 TRBJ1-2 TRBV9 - TGTGCCAGCAGCATCCGGGACAGGGATTCAATCAATGGCTACACCTTC CASSIRDRDSINGYTF
- TRBJ2-3 TRBV7-3 - TGTGCCAGCAGCAGGGGGACGGGCACAGATACGCAGTATTTT CASSRGTGTDTQYF
TRBD1 TRBJ1-1 TRBV10-3 - TGTGCCACCCCCCAACAGGGGCACACTGAAGCTTTCTTT CATPQQGHTEAFF
- TRBJ2-3 TRBV27 - TGTGCCAGCAGACCCCGCGGGGCAGGGACAGATACGCAGTATTTT CASRPRGAGTDTQYF
TRBD2 TRBJ2-3 TRBV7-8 once TGTGCCAGCAGCGCCGCCCGTATAGCGGGAGGGCCCACAGATACGCAGTATTTT CASSAARIAGGPTDTQYF
TRBD1 TRBJ1-4 TRBV7-6 - TGTGCCAGCAGCCCGGACAGGGGTAATGAAAAACTGTTTTTT CASSPDRGNEKLFF
TRBD1 TRBJ1-1 TRBV6-1 few TGTGCCAGCAGCGAGGGGGCCCACACTGAAGCTTTCTTT CASSEGAHTEAFF
- TRBJ1-3 TRBV7-9 - TGTTCCAGTATACACGGGACTTACGGAAACACCATATATTTT CSSIHGTYGNTIYF
- TRBJ2-2 TRBV18 - TGTGCCAGCTCACCTAACGGGCCGGAGGTCACCGGGGAGCTGTTTTTT CASSPNGPEVTGELFF
- TRBJ1-1 TRBV13 - TGTGCCAGCAGCTTAGGGCAGGGGTTAATGAACACTGAAGCTTTCTTT CASSLGQGLMNTEAFF